This TCR beta chain was profiled in a study of cytomegalovirus exposure and HLA in healthy donors. The CDR3 is 12 amino acids. Looked up from germline, CDR1 is MNHEY and CDR2 is SMNVEV (reference sequence). Vbeta (60) and Jbeta (13) primers were used in the PCR. Clones were sequenced by immunoSEQ multiplex PCR, and TCRdb holds only the in-frame ones, with some missing. This sample has 140,000 or so clones, with 70% to 85% found just once. This TCR came from a woman aged 55-70 years in good health and CMV-seropositive. The V and J genes are TRBV27 and TRBJ2-5; perhaps TRBD2 as D (5 bases). The assigned J gene may be wrong: the sequence end matches TRBJ2-7 better. Sample: PBMCs. The CDR3 loop is CASSPAGDEQYF. In DNA, the CDR3 is TGTGCCAGCAGCCCCGCGGGCGACGAGCAGTACTTC.